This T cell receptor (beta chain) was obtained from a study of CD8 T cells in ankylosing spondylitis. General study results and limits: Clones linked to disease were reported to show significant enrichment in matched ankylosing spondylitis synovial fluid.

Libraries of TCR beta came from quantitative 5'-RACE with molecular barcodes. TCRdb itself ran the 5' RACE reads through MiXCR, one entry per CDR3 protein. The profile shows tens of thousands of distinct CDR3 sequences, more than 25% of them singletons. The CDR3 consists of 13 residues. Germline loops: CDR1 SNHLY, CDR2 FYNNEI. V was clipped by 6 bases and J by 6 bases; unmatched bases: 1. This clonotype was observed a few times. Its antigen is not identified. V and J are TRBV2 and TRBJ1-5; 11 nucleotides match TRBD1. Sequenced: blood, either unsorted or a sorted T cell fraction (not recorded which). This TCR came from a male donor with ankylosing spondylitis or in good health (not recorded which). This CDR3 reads CASRGTGGQPQHF. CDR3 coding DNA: TGTGCCAGCAGGGGGACAGGGGGTCAGCCCCAGCATTTT.